Listed here are 14 T cell receptor beta chains from one sample, sequenced in a study of blood T cell repertoires in COVID-19. Profiling relied on immunoSEQ multiplex PCR, and the TCRdb table lists in-frame clones only, not all of them. The profile shows tens of thousands of clones, 75% to 90% of them singletons. The sequencing input was peripheral blood. These receptors were obtained from a human donor in a cohort sampled during active COVID-19. The donor label of this sample is uncertain.

CDR3 residues: CASSPSSGASADTQYF. CDR3 sequence (DNA): TGTGCCAGCAGCCCTAGCAGCGGGGCAAGTGCAGATACGCAGTATTTT. The rearrangement links TRBV7-2 to TRBJ2-3, with 7 nucleotides matching TRBD2. Trimming at V came to 5 bases and at J to 4 bases, leaving 12 bases not matched to a gene. CDR3 length equals 16 residues. The germline V gene encodes CDR1 SGHTA and CDR2 FQGNSA.

V usage is TRBV24-1 and J usage is TRBJ2-5, with 14 bases that match TRBD2. The germline CDR1 and CDR2 sequences are KGHDR and SFDVKD. The length of the CDR3 is 16 residues. V lost 6 bases to trimming and J lost 7 bases; unmatched junction nucleotides: 9. The CDR3 protein is CATSKTSGGAVGTQYF. CDR3 nucleotides: TGTGCCACCAGTAAGACTAGCGGGGGGGCAGTTGGGACCCAGTACTTC.

The CDR3 loop reads CASSLATGYSYNEQFF. The CDR3 nucleotides read TGTGCCAGCAGCTTGGCGACAGGGTACTCCTACAATGAGCAGTTCTTC. The V call is TRBV5-8, the J call TRBJ2-1, with 7 nucleotides matching TRBD1. Germline values: CDR1 SGHTS, CDR2 YDEGEE. The CDR3 extends over 16 amino acids. The V gene end was trimmed by 0 bases and the J gene end by 0 bases; junction bases not matched to a gene: 3.

The gene calls are TRBV7-9 and TRBJ1-3; TRBD1 aligns across 7 bases. This CDR3 comprises 16 residues. V shed 5 bases, J shed 6 bases, and the junction held 13 bases outside the gene matches. CDR1 and CDR2 (germline): SEHNR, FQNEAQ (reference sequence). CDR3 DNA sequence: TGTGCCAGCAGCCCCTGGACAGGCCCAGACCTAAACACCATATATTTT. It yields the protein CASSPWTGPDLNTIYF.

The chain carries TRBV27 and TRBJ2-7, with 8 bases that match TRBD1. J was trimmed by 2 bases and V by 0 bases; bases with no gene match: 6. In germline, CDR1 is MNHEY, CDR2 SMNVEV (reference sequence). CDR3 length: 16 residues. CDR3: CASSLSLDRATYEQYF. In nucleotides, the CDR3 is TGTGCCAGCAGTTTATCGTTGGACAGGGCGACCTACGAGCAGTACTTC.

The chain employs TRBV7-9 and TRBJ1-4, with D unresolved. This CDR3 spans 14 amino acids. Germline lookup yields CDR1 SEHNR and CDR2 FQNEAQ (reference sequence). V was shortened by 2 bases and J by 5 bases, with 9 bases between the two germline ends. CDR3 nucleotide sequence: TGTGCCAGCAGCTTATCGGGTACAAATGAAAAACTGTTTTTT. Its protein is CASSLSGTNEKLFF. The variable domain in full, completed from reference TRBV7-9 and TRBJ1-4, reads DTGVSQNPRHKITKRGQNVTFRCDPISEHNRLYWYRQTLGQGPEFLTYFQNEAQLEKSRLLSDRFSAERPKGSFSTLEIQRTEQGDSAMYLCASSLSGTNEKLFFGSGTQLSVL.

This clone was recorded once. This sequence joins TRBV5-6 and TRBJ1-6, with 9 bases identical to TRBD1. Germline V lookup: CDR1 SGHDT, CDR2 YYEEEE. The CDR3 is 15 residues long. After removal of 4 bases from V and 15 bases from J, the junction contained 14 bases not matched to a gene. CDR3 sequence: CASSVPGQGNQGLHF. The CDR3 DNA reads as TGTGCCAGCAGCGTACCGGGACAGGGTAATCAGGGCCTCCACTTT.

The chain couples TRBV7-2 to TRBJ1-5; no clear D gene. Trimming shortened V by 4 bases and J by 4 bases, and 14 bases separated the two germline ends. Germline CDR1 is SGHTA and CDR2 is FQGNSA. The CDR3 sequence is 15 residues long. The CDR3 DNA reads as TGTGCCAGCAGCTCCTTCTGGACGGGGAATCAGCCCCAGCATTTT. This codes for CASSSFWTGNQPQHF.

This chain links TRBV7-2 with TRBJ1-4; 9 nucleotides match TRBD1. J gave up 5 bases and V 1 base, and 2 bases lay outside the gene matches. CDR1 SGHTA and CDR2 FQGNSA come from the germline V gene. The CDR3 consists of 15 residues. The chain's CDR3 is CASSLGQGGNEKLFF. CDR3 DNA: TGTGCCAGCAGCTTAGGACAGGGGGGAAATGAAAAACTGTTTTTT. The full variable domain, with the rest looked up from reference TRBV7-2 and TRBJ1-4, is GAGVSQSPSNKVTEKGKDVELRCDPISGHTALYWYRQSLGQGLEFLIYFQGNSAPDKSGLPSDRFSAERTGGSVSTLTIQRTQQEDSAVYLCASSLGQGGNEKLFFGSGTQLSVL.

CDR3 coding DNA: TGTGCCAGCAGCTTTCGGGACAGGGGAAGTGGCTACACCTTC. Translated: CASSFRDRGSGYTF. This chain connects TRBV11-2 to TRBJ1-2, with 10 bases matching TRBD1. V was pared by 3 bases and J by 7 bases, with 5 bases of the junction left unmatched. The length of the CDR3 is 14 residues. Germline CDR1 SGHAT, CDR2 FQNNGV.

This chain connects TRBV7-2 to TRBJ2-3; no clear D gene. V lost 5 bases, J lost 1 base, and 7 bases lay in between. The V gene's germline CDR1 is SGHTA and CDR2 FQGNSA. The CDR3 runs 13 residues. The CDR3: CASSPLGTDTQYF. CDR3 sequence (DNA): TGTGCCAGCAGCCCGCTAGGCACAGATACGCAGTATTTT.

Written as DNA, the CDR3 is TGTGCCAGCAGCTTAACCGGGACTACGAAGAACAATGAGCAGTTCTTC. Amino acid sequence: CASSLTGTTKNNEQFF. The V call is TRBV7-2, the J call TRBJ2-1, with TRBD2 matching 7 bases. J gave up 5 bases and V 2 bases, and 9 bases lay outside the gene matches. The CDR3 has 16 amino acids. Germline V CDR1 and CDR2: SGHTA, FQGNSA.

This clone was seen only a few times. V is TRBV5-1 and J is TRBJ2-7; 9 positions match TRBD2. CDR3 length equals 14 residues. The V and J ends lost 4 bases and 2 bases, in that order; junction bases with no gene match: 4. The germline CDR1 and CDR2 sequences are SGHRS and YFSETQ. The CDR3 DNA reads as TGCGCCAGCAGCGAGACTAGCGGAGCCTACGAGCAGTACTTC. Protein product: CASSETSGAYEQYF.

The chain couples TRBV6-5 to TRBJ1-6, with 7 bases identical to TRBD1. CDR1 is MNHEY, CDR2 SVGAGI, per germline. The J segment lost 7 bases and the V segment lost 0 bases, leaving 6 bases of the junction unmatched. The CDR3 sequence is 16 residues long. CDR3 protein: CASSYSFDRVNSPLHF. The CDR3, as DNA: TGTGCCAGCAGTTACTCGTTCGACAGGGTGAATTCACCCCTCCACTTT.